The sequence of this T cell receptor (beta chain) was determined in a study of technical replicates of blood from several donors. V shed 3 bases and J 2 bases; nucleotides not matched to a gene: 3. The CDR3 spans 14 residues. The germline gives CDR1 ENHRY, CDR2 SYGVKD. Here immunoSEQ multiplex PCR was the method, and the copy in TCRdb shows in-frame clones only, minus some. The sample shows some 87,000 clones, just over 95% of them seen only once. Sequenced material: T cells isolated from PBMCs. The TCR comes from a human donor in good health. The chain uses TRBV10-3 and TRBJ2-7, with TRBD2 matching 8 bases. This CDR3 is CAISETSGTYEQYF. The CDR3 region has the DNA TGTGCCATCAGTGAAACTAGCGGAACCTACGAGCAGTACTTC.